Detailed here is one T cell receptor beta chain. Its target is unknown. The sample originates from a study of lymphopenia after photon versus proton radiotherapy. This CDR3 has 13 residues. Germline V CDR1 and CDR2: MNHEY, SMNVEV (reference sequence). Deletions cut 6 bases from V and 2 bases from J, with 11 bases between. Produced via immunoSEQ multiplex PCR; TCRdb's table is partial and in-frame only. The sample records approximately 65,000 clones, 87% being singletons. Study observations and caveats: After the lymphocyte nadir, photon-treated repertoires showed oligoclonal expansion, especially of CD8+ Temra cells.

The sample here was peripheral blood, taken from a patient treated with proton-based radiotherapy. The TCR was taken from a man older than 75 with esophageal cancer. The rearrangement links TRBV27 to TRBJ2-7; D perhaps matches TRBD2 (6 bases). The DNA of the CDR3 is TGTGCCAGCAGAGCTAGCGCTACCTACGAGCAGTACTTC. Translating gives CASRASATYEQYF.